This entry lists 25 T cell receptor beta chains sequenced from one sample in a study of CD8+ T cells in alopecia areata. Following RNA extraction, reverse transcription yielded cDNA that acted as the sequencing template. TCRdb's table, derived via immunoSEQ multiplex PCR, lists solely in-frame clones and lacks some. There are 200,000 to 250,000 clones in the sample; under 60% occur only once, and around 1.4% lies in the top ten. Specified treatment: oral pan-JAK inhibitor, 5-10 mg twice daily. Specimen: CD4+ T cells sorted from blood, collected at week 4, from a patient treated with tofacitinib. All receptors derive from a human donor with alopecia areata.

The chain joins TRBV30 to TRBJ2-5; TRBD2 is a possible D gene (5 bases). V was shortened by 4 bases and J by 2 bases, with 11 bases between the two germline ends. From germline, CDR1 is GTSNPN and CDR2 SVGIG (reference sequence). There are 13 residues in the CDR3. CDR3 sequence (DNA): TGTGCCTGGACAGGACGGACTCAAGAGACCCAGTACTTC. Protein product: CAWTGRTQETQYF.

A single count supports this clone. This CDR3 is CASSLGLSREATNEKLFF. The CDR3 DNA reads as TGTGCCAGCAGCTTAGGCCTTTCGAGAGAGGCAACTAATGAAAAACTGTTTTTT. V and J are TRBV11-2 and TRBJ1-4; D remains ambiguous. The CDR3 is made up of 18 amino acids. Looked up from germline, CDR1 is SGHAT and CDR2 is FQNNGV. The V and J ends lost 1 base and 0 bases respectively, with 15 bases between them.

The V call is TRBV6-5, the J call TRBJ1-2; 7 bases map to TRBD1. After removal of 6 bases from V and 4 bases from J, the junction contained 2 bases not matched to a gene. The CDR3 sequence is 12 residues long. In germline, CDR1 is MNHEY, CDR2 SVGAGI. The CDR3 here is CASSRDSYGYTF. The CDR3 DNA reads TGTGCCAGCAGCCGGGACAGCTATGGCTACACCTTC.

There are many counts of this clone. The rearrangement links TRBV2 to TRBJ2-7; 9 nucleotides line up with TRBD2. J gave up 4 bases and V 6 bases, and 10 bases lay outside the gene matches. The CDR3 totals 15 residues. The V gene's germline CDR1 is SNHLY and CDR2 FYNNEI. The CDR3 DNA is TGTGCCAGCAGAAACGAGCTAGCGGGGACATACGAGCAGTACTTC. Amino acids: CASRNELAGTYEQYF.

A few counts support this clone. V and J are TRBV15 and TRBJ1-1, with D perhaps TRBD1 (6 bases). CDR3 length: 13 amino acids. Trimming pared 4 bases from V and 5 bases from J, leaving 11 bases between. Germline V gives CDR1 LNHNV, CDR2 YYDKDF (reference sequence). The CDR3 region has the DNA TGTGCCACCAGCATCGGGGGGCGAACTGAAGCTTTCTTT. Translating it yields CATSIGGRTEAFF.

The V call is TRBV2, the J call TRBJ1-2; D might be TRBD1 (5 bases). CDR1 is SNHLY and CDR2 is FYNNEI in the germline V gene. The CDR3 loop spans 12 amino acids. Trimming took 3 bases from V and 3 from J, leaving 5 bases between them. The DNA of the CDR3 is TGTGCCAGCAGTGAGACAGACTATGGCTACACCTTC. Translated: CASSETDYGYTF. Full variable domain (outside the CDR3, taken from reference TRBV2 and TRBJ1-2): EPEVTQTPSHQVTQMGQEVILRCVPISNHLYFYWYRQILGQKVEFLVSFYNNEISEKSEIFDDQFSVERPDGSNFTLKIRSTKLEDSAMYFCASSETDYGYTFGSGTRLTVV.

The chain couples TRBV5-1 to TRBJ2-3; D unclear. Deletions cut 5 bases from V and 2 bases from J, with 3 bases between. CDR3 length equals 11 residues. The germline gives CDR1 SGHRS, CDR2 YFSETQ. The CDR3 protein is CASRITDTQYF. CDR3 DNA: TGCGCCAGCAGGATCACAGATACGCAGTATTTT.

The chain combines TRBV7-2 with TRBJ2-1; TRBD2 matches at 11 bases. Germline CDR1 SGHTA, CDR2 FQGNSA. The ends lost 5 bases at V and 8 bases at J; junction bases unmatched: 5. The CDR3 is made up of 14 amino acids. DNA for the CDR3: TGTGCCAGCAGCCGGACTAGCGGGTTACATGAGCAGTTCTTC. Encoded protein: CASSRTSGLHEQFF.

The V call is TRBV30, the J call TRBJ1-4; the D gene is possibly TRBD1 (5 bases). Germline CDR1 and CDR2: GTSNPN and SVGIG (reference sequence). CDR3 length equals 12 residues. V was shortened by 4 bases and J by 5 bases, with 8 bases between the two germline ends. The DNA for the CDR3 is TGTGCCTGGAAGACAGTCAATGAAAAACTGTTTTTT. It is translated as CAWKTVNEKLFF. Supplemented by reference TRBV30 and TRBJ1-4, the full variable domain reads SQTIHQWPATLVQPVGSPLSLECTVEGTSNPNLYWYRQAAGRGLQLLFYSVGIGQISSEVPQNLSASRPQDRQFILSSKKLLLSDSGFYLCAWKTVNEKLFFGSGTQLSVL.

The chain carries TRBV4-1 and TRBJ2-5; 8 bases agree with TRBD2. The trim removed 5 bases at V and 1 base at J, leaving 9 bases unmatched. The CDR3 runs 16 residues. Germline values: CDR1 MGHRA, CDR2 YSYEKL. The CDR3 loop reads CASSETAGGLQETQYF. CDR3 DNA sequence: TGCGCCAGCAGCGAGACTGCGGGGGGCCTCCAAGAGACCCAGTACTTC.

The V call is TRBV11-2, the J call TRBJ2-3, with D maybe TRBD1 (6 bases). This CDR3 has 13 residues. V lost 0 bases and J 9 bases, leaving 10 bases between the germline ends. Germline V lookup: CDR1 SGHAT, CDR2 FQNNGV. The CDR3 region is CASSLEFRGTQYF. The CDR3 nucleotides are TGTGCCAGCAGCTTAGAATTTAGGGGGACGCAGTATTTT.

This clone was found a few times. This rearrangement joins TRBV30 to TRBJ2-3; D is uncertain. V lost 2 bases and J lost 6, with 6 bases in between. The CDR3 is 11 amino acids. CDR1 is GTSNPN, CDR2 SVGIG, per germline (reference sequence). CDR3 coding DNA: TGTGCCTGGAGTTTTGGGGATACGCAGTATTTT. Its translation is CAWSFGDTQYF.

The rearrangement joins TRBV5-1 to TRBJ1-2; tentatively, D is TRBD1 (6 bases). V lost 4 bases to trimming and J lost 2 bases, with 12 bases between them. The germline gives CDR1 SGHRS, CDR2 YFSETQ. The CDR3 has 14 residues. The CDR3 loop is CASSDAQGNYGYTF. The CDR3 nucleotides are TGCGCCAGCAGCGACGCGCAGGGGAACTATGGCTACACCTTC.

For the CDR3, the DNA is TGCAGCGCAGGGAGCGCCACTGAAGCTTTCTTT. Protein product: CSAGSATEAFF. V gene TRBV29-1 combines with J gene TRBJ1-1; TRBD1 is a possible D gene (5 bases). The germline gives CDR1 SQVTM, CDR2 ANQGSEA. The CDR3 spans 11 residues. V lost 7 bases to trimming and J lost 4 bases, with 10 bases between them.

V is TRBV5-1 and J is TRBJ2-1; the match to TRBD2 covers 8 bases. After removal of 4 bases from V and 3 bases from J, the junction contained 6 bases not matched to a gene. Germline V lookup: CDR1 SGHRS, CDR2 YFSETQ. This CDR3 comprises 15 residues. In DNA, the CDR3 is TGCGCCAGCAGCGACGCGGGGGGACTCTACAATGAGCAGTTCTTC. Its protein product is CASSDAGGLYNEQFF.

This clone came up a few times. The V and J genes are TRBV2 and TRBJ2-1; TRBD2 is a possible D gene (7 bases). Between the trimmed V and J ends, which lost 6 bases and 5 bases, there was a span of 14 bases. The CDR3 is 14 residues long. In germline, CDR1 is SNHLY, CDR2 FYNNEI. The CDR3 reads CASRARGPNNEQFF. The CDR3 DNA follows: TGTGCCAGCAGAGCGCGGGGGCCTAACAATGAGCAGTTCTTC.

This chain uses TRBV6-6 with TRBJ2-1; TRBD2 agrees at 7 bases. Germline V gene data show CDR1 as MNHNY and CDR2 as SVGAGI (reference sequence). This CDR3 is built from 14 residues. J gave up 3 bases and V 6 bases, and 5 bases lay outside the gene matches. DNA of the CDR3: TGTGCCAGCAGCCCCGGGGGGAACTACAATGAGCAGTTCTTC. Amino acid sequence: CASSPGGNYNEQFF.

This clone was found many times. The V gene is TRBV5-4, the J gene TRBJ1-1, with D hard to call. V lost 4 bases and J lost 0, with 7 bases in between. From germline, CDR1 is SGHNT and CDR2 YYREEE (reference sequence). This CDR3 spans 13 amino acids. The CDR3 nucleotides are TGTGCCAGCAGCATCGGACTGAACACTGAAGCTTTCTTT. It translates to CASSIGLNTEAFF. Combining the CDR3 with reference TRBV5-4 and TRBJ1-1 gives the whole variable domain ETGVTQSPTHLIKTRGQQVTLRCSSQSGHNTVSWYQQALGQGPQFIFQYYREEENGRGNFPPRFSGLQFPNYSSELNVNALELDDSALYLCASSIGLNTEAFFGQGTRLTVV.

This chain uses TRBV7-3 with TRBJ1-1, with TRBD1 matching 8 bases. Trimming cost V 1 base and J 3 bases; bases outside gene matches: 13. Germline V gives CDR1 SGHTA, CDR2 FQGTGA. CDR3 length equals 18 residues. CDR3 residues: CASSLNPWTGFSDTEAFF. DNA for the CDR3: TGTGCCAGCAGCTTAAACCCCTGGACAGGGTTCTCGGACACTGAAGCTTTCTTT.

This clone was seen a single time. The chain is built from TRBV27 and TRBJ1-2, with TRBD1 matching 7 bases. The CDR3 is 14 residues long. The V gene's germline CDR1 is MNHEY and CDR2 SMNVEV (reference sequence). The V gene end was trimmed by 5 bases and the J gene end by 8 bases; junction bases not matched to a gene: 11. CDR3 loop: CASSPRTGEGGYTF. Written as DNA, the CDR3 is TGTGCCAGCAGTCCCCGCACAGGGGAAGGGGGCTACACCTTC.

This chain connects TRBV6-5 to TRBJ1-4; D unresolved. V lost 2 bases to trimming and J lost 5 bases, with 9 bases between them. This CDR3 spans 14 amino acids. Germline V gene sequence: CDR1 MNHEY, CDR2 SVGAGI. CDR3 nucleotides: TGTGCCAGCAGTTACACACCTCAAAATGAAAAACTGTTTTTT. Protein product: CASSYTPQNEKLFF.

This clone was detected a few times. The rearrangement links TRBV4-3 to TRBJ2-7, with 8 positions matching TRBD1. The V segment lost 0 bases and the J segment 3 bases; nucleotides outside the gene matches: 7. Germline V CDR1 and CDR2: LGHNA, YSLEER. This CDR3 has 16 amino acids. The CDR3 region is CASSQEISGQDYEQYF. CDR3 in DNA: TGCGCCAGCAGCCAAGAAATTTCGGGACAGGACTACGAGCAGTACTTC.

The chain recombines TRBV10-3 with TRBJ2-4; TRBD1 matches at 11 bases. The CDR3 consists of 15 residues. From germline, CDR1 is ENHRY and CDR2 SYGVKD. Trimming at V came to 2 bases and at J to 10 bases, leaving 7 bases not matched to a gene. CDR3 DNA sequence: TGTGCCATCAGTGAGGGTTCTGGGACAGGGGGGATTCAGTACTTC. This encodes CAISEGSGTGGIQYF.

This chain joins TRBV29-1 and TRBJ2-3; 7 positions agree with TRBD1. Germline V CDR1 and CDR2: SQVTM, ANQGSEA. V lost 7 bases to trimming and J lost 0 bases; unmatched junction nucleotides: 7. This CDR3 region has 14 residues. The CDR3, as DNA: TGCAGCGCAACCGACAGGGCTAGCACAGATACGCAGTATTTT. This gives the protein CSATDRASTDTQYF.

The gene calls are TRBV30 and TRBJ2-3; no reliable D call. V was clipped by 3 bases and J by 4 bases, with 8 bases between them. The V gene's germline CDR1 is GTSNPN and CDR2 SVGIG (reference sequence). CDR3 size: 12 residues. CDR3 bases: TGTGCCTGGAGACAAGCATCAGATACGCAGTATTTT. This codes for CAWRQASDTQYF.